Listed below are T cell receptor beta chains from one sample, sequenced in a study of technical replicates of blood from a handful of donors. Some clones are missing from TCRdb's copy, which holds only in-frame ones; the method was immunoSEQ multiplex PCR. The sample holds some 49,000 clones, approximately 90% seen once. Specimen: PBMCs. The origin of the receptors is a human donor in good health. Some clones in this sample may be carry-over from other donors' samples. CDR3s include the opening cysteine and the closing phenylalanine or tryptophan. The D gene is left open where the match is weak. The listing skips clone size in some rows; elsewhere it reads once, few, many or a size class.

J gene | clone size | V gene | D gene | CDR3 DNA | CDR3 protein
TRBJ2-1 | NA | TRBV6-1 | TRBD1 | TGTGCCAGCGGACAGGGGAACAATGAGCAGTTCTTC | CASGQGNNEQFF
TRBJ1-2 | many | TRBV6-4 | NA | TGTGCCAGCACGGGGGGGAGCTATGGCTACACCTTC | CASTGGSYGYTF
TRBJ1-1 | NA | TRBV2 | NA | TGTGCCAGCAGTGTAGGAGACACTGAAGCTTTCTTT | CASSVGDTEAFF
TRBJ2-3 | NA | TRBV7-2 | TRBD2 | TGTGCCAGCAGCCTCGGGACTAGCGGGGGAACTAGCACAGATACGCAGTATTTT | CASSLGTSGGTSTDTQYF
TRBJ1-6 | medium-sized | TRBV4-1 | NA | TGCGCCAGCAGCCCATCTATCCGGCAGGCCCATTCACCCCTCCACTTT | CASSPSIRQAHSPLHF
TRBJ2-7 | NA | TRBV7-8 | TRBD2 | TGTGCCAGCAGCAAAACCGGGACTAGTTTCGCCTACGAGCAGTACTTC | CASSKTGTSFAYEQYF
TRBJ2-1 | NA | TRBV5-6 | TRBD1 | TGTGCCAGCAGCTTGGTAGCGGACAGGGTCACCTACAATGAGCAGTTCTTC | CASSLVADRVTYNEQFF
TRBJ2-7 | NA | TRBV18 | TRBD1 | TGTGCCAGCTCAGCAACCGGGACAGGGGGCCACTACGAGCAGTACTTC | CASSATGTGGHYEQYF
TRBJ2-7 | NA | TRBV4-2 | TRBD2 | TGTGCCAGCAGCCAAGATGGAGGGAGGGCCTACGAGCAGTACTTC | CASSQDGGRAYEQYF
TRBJ2-7 | NA | TRBV7-2 | TRBD2 | TGTGCCAGCAGCCGACTAGCGGGACTCAACGAGCAGTACTTC | CASSRLAGLNEQYF
TRBJ2-3 | NA | TRBV4-3 | NA | TGCGCCAGCAGCCAAGCAGGGCAGAAAGATACGCAGTATTTT | CASSQAGQKDTQYF
TRBJ1-2 | NA | TRBV7-9 | NA | TGTGCCAGCAGCTTGTCGGGTCGGGGCAGGGGAGTATCTGGCTACACCTTC | CASSLSGRGRGVSGYTF
TRBJ1-1 | NA | TRBV7-2 | NA | TGTGCCAGCAGCCTATACAGGACTGAAGCTTTCTTT | CASSLYRTEAFF
TRBJ1-2 | NA | TRBV9 | TRBD1 | TGTGCCAGCAGCAAGGGAAGGACAGGATCTAACTATGGCTACACCTTC | CASSKGRTGSNYGYTF
TRBJ2-6 | NA | TRBV27 | TRBD1 | TGTGCCAGCGCCGGGACAGGGTACTCTGGGGCCAACGTCCTGACTTTC | CASAGTGYSGANVLTF
TRBJ2-7 | NA | TRBV10-3 | TRBD2 | TGTGCCATCAGTGGTTCCGGGACTAGTGGGGGCGAGCAGTACTTC | CAISGSGTSGGEQYF
TRBJ2-2 | once | TRBV18 | NA | TGTGCCAGCTCCGGGGTGGACACCGGGGAGCTGTTTTTT | CASSGVDTGELFF
TRBJ2-5 | NA | TRBV7-8 | TRBD2 | TGTGCCACAGCCGGGGGGAGGGCTAGGGAGACCCAGTACTTC | CATAGGRARETQYF
TRBJ1-1 | NA | TRBV4-1 | TRBD1 | TGCGCCAGCAGCCCGGACAGGGACACTGAAGCTTTCTTT | CASSPDRDTEAFF
TRBJ2-7 | NA | TRBV5-1 | TRBD2 | TGCGCCAGCAGCGCTAGCGGGGGATATAGCGAGCAGTACTTC | CASSASGGYSEQYF
TRBJ2-2 | NA | TRBV9 | TRBD1 | TGTGCCAGCAGCCCCCGGACAGGGGCGGACACCGGGGAGCTGTTTTTT | CASSPRTGADTGELFF
TRBJ1-6 | NA | TRBV30 | NA | TGTGCCTGGAGTGGACCTAGAGCCCTTCCGAACTCACCCCTCCACTTT | CAWSGPRALPNSPLHF
TRBJ1-6 | NA | TRBV13 | TRBD1 | TGTGCCAGCAGATCCACAGGGGGCGAGGTGGCCCTCCACTTT | CASRSTGGEVALHF
TRBJ2-5 | NA | TRBV7-8 | NA | TGTGCCAGCAGCTTAGTGCGGGGCCAAGAGACCCAGTACTTC | CASSLVRGQETQYF
TRBJ2-1 | NA | TRBV2 | TRBD2 | TGTGCCAGCAGTGAGGGGACTAGCGGAAGCTCCTACAATGAGCAGTTCTTC | CASSEGTSGSSYNEQFF
TRBJ2-7 | NA | TRBV7-9 | TRBD2 | TGTGCCAGCAGCCGTTCTAGCGGGAGGGATCGCTACGAGCAGTACTTC | CASSRSSGRDRYEQYF
TRBJ2-5 | NA | TRBV5-1 | NA | TGCGCCAGCAGCTTGAGTGCAGGCCGCCAAGAGACCCAGTACTTC | CASSLSAGRQETQYF
TRBJ2-7 | NA | TRBV15 | NA | TGTGCCACCAGCAGAGATCGGACTAACCCCTCCTACGAGCAGTACTTC | CATSRDRTNPSYEQYF
TRBJ2-3 | NA | TRBV7-3 | NA | TGTGCCAGCAGCTTAAACGCCGGGGGAGGGGGTACGCAGTATTTT | CASSLNAGGGGTQYF
TRBJ2-6 | NA | TRBV5-1 | TRBD1 | TGCGCCAGCAGCGCCGGGACAGGGTCTCCTTCTGGGGCCAACGTCCTGACTTTC | CASSAGTGSPSGANVLTF
TRBJ2-7 | NA | TRBV13 | NA | TGTGCCAGCAGCTTAGGCACAGTTACCTACGAGCAGTACTTC | CASSLGTVTYEQYF
TRBJ2-7 | NA | TRBV11-2 | TRBD1 | TGTGCCAGCAGCTTCGACAGGGGTTACGAGCAGTACTTC | CASSFDRGYEQYF
TRBJ2-1 | NA | TRBV6-6 | NA | TGTGCCAGCAGTTACGGGGGGGCTGGGAATGAGCAGTTCTTC | CASSYGGAGNEQFF
TRBJ1-4 | NA | TRBV6-5 | NA | TGTGCCAGCTCACCCGGGGGGGCTAATGAAAAACTGTTTTTT | CASSPGGANEKLFF
TRBJ2-7 | NA | TRBV2 | NA | TGTGCCAGCAGTGACGGCGGGGAACAGGCCTACGAGCAGTACTTC | CASSDGGEQAYEQYF
TRBJ2-7 | many | TRBV5-4 | TRBD1 | TGTGCCAGCAGCTTGGAGGGGGCAGGGGGACACGAGCAGTACTTC | CASSLEGAGGHEQYF
TRBJ2-7 | NA | TRBV11-2 | TRBD2 | TGTGCCAGCAGCTCTCTCGGGAGGGGGGTTAGCTACGAGCAGTACTTC | CASSSLGRGVSYEQYF